A selection of T cell receptor beta chains follows, all from one sample in a study of cytomegalovirus exposure and HLA in healthy donors. TCRdb's table, derived via immunoSEQ multiplex PCR, lists solely in-frame clones and lacks some. There are about 160,000 clones in the sample, with 1.3% held by the top ten. The specimen sequenced was PBMCs. The source of these receptors is a woman aged 60 to 75 in good health and CMV-seronegative. The CDR3 runs from the conserved cysteine through the conserved F or W. Each record gives: D gene, V gene, J gene, CDR3 DNA, CDR3 protein. D genes are given only for firm matches.

>NA|TRBV4-2|TRBJ1-5
TGTGCCAGCAGCCAAGATCGGGGGAAACGTCAGCCCCAGCATTTT
CASSQDRGKRQPQHF
>NA|TRBV7-9|TRBJ2-3
TGTGCCAGCAGCTTATTCGGCACAGATACGCAGTATTTT
CASSLFGTDTQYF
>NA|TRBV5-1|TRBJ2-2
TGCGCCAGCAGCTTGGGAGGCGGGGACGACACCGGGGAGCTGTTTTTT
CASSLGGGDDTGELFF
>NA|TRBV4-1|TRBJ2-7
TGCGCCAGCAGCCAAGCAGGTTTCAACGAGCAGTACTTC
CASSQAGFNEQYF
>TRBD1|TRBV19|TRBJ1-2
TGTGCCAGCCGGGACAGGGATGTCTATGGCTACACCTTC
CASRDRDVYGYTF
>TRBD1|TRBV5-1|TRBJ2-7
TGCGCCAGCAGTAGGTCAGGGGGCCAGTCCTACGAGCAGTACTTC
CASSRSGGQSYEQYF
>NA|TRBV27|TRBJ1-1
TGTGCCAGCAGTTTGACTAGGGAGACTGAAGCTTTCTTT
CASSLTRETEAFF
>TRBD2|TRBV2|TRBJ2-1
TGTGCCGGGCGGGGACTAGCGGGAAACAATGAGCAGTTCTTC
CAGRGLAGNNEQFF
>NA|TRBV27|TRBJ1-5
TGTGCCAGCAGTAGAGGGAACAAGAATGATCAGCCCCAGCATTTT
CASSRGNKNDQPQHF
>TRBD1|TRBV6-4|TRBJ1-1
TGTGCCAGCAGTTCACAGGGACAGGGCGAAGCTTTCTTT
CASSSQGQGEAFF
>NA|TRBV25-1|TRBJ1-4
TGTGCCAGCAGTTTTTGGGGGCCAGAGGAAAAACTGTTTTTT
CASSFWGPEEKLFF
>NA|TRBV9|TRBJ1-6
TGTGCCAGCAGCGCCGACCCGCGTCGGGGGGATAATTCACCCCTCCACTTT
CASSADPRRGDNSPLHF
>TRBD2|TRBV14|TRBJ2-7
TGTGCCAGCAGCCAAGACATTGGGACTAGCGGGTTCGAGCAGTACTTC
CASSQDIGTSGFEQYF
>TRBD1|TRBV6-5|TRBJ2-7
TGTGCCAGTACAAAGACAGGGGAAAGCTCCTACGAGCAGTACTTC
CASTKTGESSYEQYF
>NA|TRBV7-9|TRBJ1-1
TGTGCCAGCAGCTTAGGGCTCACTGAAGCTTTCTTT
CASSLGLTEAFF
>NA|TRBV2|TRBJ2-7
TGTGCCAGCAGGAAGACAACCTACGAGCAGTACTTC
CASRKTTYEQYF
>NA|TRBV29-1|TRBJ1-4
TGCAGCGTGTGGGACACCGATGAAAAACTGTTTTTT
CSVWDTDEKLFF
>TRBD2|TRBV19|TRBJ2-1
TGTGCCACCCTAGGGCTAGCGGGGGGTCAAACAAGGGAGCAGTTCTTC
CATLGLAGGQTREQFF